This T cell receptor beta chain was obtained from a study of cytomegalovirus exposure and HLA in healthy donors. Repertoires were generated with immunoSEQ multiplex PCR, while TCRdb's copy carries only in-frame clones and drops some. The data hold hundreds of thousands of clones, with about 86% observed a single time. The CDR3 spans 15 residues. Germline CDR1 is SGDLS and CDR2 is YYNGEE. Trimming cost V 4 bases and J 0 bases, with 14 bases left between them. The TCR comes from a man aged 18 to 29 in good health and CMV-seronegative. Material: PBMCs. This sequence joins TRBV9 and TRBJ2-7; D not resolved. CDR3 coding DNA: TGTGCCAGCAGCCCTTCACAGAAGAGCTCCTACGAGCAGTACTTC. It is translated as CASSPSQKSSYEQYF.